These 4 T cell receptor beta chains were all obtained from the same sample, sequenced in a study of shared clonotypes between healthy human individuals. The data were produced by immunoSEQ multiplex PCR, yet TCRdb's version contains in-frame clones alone and is incomplete. This table has roughly 530,000 clones, 90% to 97% appearing once. Sequencing used naive CD4+ T cells sorted from blood. Subset described: CD45RA+ positively selected. The receptors were sampled from a woman aged 25 to 39 in good health.

This chain joins TRBV27 and TRBJ2-1; D unresolved. The V gene lost 4 bases and the J gene lost 8 bases, with 6 bases spanning the gap. The CDR3 extends over 11 amino acids. From germline, CDR1 is MNHEY and CDR2 SMNVEV (reference sequence). The chain's CDR3 is CASSWYDEQFF. The CDR3 DNA sequence: TGTGCCAGCAGTTGGTACGATGAGCAGTTCTTC.

Note on this clone: The junction differs from germline at one of its ends, possibly a read error. The rearrangement links TRBV5-1 to TRBJ2-1; 12 nucleotides line up with TRBD2. This CDR3 region has 16 residues. From germline, CDR1 is SGHRS and CDR2 YFSETQ. The CDR3 spells CASSLGRLAGDKEQFF. For the CDR3, the DNA is TGCGCCAGCAGCTTGGGGAGACTAGCGGGAGACAAAGAGCAGTTCTTC.

The chain has TRBV15 and TRBJ1-3; possible D gene TRBD1, 5 bases. This CDR3 comprises 18 residues. Per the germline V gene, CDR1 is LNHNV and CDR2 is YYDKDF (reference sequence). V lost 3 bases to trimming and J lost 1 base, with 19 bases between them. The CDR3 reads CATSRVQGWVTSGNTIYF. In nucleotides, the CDR3 is TGTGCCACCAGCAGGGTCCAGGGTTGGGTAACGTCTGGAAACACCATATATTTT.

The V call is TRBV28, the J call TRBJ2-1; 9 bases match TRBD2. Germline V gene data show CDR1 as MDHEN and CDR2 as SYDVKM. The CDR3 is 18 residues long. J gave up 8 bases and V 5 bases, and 19 bases lay outside the gene matches. In DNA form, the CDR3 reads TGTGCCAGCAGTCCCACCGGGGTCATGGTAGCGGGAGAGGATGAGCAGTTCTTC. Translation gives CASSPTGVMVAGEDEQFF.